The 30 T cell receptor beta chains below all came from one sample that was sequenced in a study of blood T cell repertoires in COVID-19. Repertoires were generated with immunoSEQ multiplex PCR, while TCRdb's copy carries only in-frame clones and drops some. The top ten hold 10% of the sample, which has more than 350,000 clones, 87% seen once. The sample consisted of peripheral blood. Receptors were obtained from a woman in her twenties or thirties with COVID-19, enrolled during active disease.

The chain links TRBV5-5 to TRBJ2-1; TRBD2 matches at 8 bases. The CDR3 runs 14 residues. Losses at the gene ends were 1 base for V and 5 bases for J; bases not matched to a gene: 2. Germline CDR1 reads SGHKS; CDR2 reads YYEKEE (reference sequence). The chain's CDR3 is CASSLQLADNEQFF. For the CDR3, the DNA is TGTGCCAGCAGCTTGCAACTAGCGGACAATGAGCAGTTCTTC.

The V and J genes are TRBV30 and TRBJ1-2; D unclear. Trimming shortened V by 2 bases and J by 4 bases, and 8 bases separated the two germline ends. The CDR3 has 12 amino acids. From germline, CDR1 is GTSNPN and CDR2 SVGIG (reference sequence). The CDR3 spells CAWSPAGYGYTF. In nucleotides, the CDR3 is TGTGCCTGGAGTCCCGCCGGCTATGGCTACACCTTC.

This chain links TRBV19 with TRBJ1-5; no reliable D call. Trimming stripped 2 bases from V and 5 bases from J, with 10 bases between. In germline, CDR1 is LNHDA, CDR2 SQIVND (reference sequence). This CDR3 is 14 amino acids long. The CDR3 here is CASSISGDDQPQHF. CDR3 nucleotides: TGTGCCAGTAGTATAAGTGGAGATGATCAGCCCCAGCATTTT.

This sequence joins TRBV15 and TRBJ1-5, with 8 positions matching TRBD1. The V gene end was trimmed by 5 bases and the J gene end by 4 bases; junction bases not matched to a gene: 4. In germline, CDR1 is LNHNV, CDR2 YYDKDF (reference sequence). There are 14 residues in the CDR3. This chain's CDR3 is CATSPDRGNQPQHF. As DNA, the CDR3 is TGTGCCACCAGCCCCGACAGGGGAAATCAGCCCCAGCATTTT.

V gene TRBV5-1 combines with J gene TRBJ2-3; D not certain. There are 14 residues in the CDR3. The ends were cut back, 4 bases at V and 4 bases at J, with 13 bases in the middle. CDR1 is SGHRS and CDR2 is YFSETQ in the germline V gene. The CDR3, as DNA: TGCGCCAGCAGCAAAGGTGGCCAGGCAGATACGCAGTATTTT. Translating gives CASSKGGQADTQYF.

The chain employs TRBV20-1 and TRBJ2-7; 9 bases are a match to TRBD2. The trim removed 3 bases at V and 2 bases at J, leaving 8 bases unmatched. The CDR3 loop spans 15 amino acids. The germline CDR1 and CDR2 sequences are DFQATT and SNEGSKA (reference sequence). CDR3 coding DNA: TGCAGTGCTAGTCTTCGGGCTAGCGGGACCTACGAGCAGTACTTC. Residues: CSASLRASGTYEQYF.

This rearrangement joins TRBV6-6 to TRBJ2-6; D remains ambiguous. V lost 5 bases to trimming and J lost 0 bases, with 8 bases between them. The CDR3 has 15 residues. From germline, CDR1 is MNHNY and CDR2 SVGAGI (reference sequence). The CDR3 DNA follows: TGTGCCAGCAGTAGATCTAGCTCTGGGGCCAACGTCCTGACTTTC. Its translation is CASSRSSSGANVLTF.

Here the CDR3 DNA reads TGTGCCACCAGTGACCTTACTAGCGCCTCCTACAATGAGCAGTTCTTC. This gives the protein CATSDLTSASYNEQFF. The chain couples TRBV24-1 to TRBJ2-1, with TRBD2 matching over 7 bases. Unmatched junction bases numbered 5, after V lost 4 bases and J lost 0 bases. The CDR3 has 16 amino acids. Germline CDR1 KGHDR, CDR2 SFDVKD.

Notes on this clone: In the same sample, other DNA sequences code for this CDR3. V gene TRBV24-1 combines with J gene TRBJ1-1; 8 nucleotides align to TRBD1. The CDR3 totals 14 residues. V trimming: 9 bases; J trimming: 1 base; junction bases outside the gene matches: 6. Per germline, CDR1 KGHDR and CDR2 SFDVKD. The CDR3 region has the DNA TGTGCCACCCAGCCAGGACAGGGGAACACTGAAGCTTTCTTT. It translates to CATQPGQGNTEAFF.

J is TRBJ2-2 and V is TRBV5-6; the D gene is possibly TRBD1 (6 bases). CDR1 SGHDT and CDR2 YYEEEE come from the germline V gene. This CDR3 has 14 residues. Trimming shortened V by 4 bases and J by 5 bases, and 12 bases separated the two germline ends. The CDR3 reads CASSQYQGTGELFF. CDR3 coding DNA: TGTGCCAGCAGCCAGTACCAGGGGACCGGGGAGCTGTTTTTT.

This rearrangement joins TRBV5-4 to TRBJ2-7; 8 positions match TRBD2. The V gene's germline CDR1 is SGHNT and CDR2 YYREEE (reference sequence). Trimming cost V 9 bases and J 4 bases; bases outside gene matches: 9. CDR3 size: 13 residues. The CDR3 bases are TGTGCCACCAAAAGCGGGAGTGATTACGAGCAGTACTTC. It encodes CATKSGSDYEQYF.

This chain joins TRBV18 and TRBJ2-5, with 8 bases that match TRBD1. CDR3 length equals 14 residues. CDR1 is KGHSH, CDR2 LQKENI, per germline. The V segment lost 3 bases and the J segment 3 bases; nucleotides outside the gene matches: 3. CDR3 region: CASSPPQGEETQYF. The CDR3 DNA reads TGTGCCAGCTCACCCCCACAGGGGGAAGAGACCCAGTACTTC.

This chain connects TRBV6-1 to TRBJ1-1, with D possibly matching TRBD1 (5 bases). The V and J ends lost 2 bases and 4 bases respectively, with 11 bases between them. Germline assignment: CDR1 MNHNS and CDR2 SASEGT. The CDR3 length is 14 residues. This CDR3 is CASSEKRGGTEAFF. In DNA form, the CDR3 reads TGTGCCAGCAGTGAAAAGAGGGGAGGCACTGAAGCTTTCTTT.

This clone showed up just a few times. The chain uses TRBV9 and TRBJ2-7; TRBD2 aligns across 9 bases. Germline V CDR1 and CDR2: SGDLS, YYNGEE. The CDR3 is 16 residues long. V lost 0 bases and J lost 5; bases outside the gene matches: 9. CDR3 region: CASSVEGAGGSNEQYF. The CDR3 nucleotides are TGTGCCAGCAGCGTAGAGGGAGCGGGAGGCTCTAACGAGCAGTACTTC.

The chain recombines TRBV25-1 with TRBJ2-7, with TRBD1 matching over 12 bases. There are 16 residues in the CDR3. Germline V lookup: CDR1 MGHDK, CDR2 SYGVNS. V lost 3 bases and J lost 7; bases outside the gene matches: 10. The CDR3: CASSDLPGQGAREQYF. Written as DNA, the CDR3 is TGTGCCAGCAGTGACCTCCCGGGACAGGGGGCTCGGGAGCAGTACTTC.

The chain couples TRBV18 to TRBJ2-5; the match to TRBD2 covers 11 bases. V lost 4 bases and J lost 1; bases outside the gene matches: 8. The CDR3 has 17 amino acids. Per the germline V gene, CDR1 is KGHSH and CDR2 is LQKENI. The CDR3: CASSLLAGVQGQETQYF. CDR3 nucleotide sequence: TGTGCCAGCTCACTACTAGCGGGAGTCCAAGGCCAAGAGACCCAGTACTTC.

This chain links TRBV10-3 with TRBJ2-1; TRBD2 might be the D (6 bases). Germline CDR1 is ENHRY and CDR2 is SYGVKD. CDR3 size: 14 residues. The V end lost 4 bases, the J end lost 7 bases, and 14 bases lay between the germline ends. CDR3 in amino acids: CAISGWARGNEQFF. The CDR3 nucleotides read TGTGCCATCAGTGGGTGGGCCCGGGGGAATGAGCAGTTCTTC.

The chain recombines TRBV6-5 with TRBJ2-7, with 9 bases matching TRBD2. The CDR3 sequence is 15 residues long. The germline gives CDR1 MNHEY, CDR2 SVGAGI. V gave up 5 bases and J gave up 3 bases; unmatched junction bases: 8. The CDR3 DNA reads TGTGCCAGCAGTAGGGATAGCGGGAGATTCTACGAGCAGTACTTC. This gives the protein CASSRDSGRFYEQYF.

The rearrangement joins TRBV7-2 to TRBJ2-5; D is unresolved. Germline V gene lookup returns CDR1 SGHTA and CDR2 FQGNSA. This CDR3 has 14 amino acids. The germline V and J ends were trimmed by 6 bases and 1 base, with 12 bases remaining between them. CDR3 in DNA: TGTGCCAGCAGTTCGGGTCTGCCCCAAGAGACCCAGTACTTC. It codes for CASSSGLPQETQYF.

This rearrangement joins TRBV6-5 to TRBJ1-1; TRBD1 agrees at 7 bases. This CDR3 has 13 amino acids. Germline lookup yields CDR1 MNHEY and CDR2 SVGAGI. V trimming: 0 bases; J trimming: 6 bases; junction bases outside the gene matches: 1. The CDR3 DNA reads TGTGCCAGCAGTTACTCCGACAGGGCTGAAGCTTTCTTT. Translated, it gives CASSYSDRAEAFF.

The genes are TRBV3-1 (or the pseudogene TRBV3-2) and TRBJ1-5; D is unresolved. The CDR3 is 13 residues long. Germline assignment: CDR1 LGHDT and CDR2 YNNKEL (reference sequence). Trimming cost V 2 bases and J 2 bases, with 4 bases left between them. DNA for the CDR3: TGTGCCAGCAGCCAACAGGGCAATCAGCCCCAGCATTTT. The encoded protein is CASSQQGNQPQHF.

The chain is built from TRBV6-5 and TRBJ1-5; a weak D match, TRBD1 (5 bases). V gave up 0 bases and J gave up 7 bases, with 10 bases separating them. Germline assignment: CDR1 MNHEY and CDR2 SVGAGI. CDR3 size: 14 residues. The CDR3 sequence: CASSYSRVGQPQHF. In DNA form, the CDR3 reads TGTGCCAGCAGTTACTCCAGGGTTGGACAGCCCCAGCATTTT.

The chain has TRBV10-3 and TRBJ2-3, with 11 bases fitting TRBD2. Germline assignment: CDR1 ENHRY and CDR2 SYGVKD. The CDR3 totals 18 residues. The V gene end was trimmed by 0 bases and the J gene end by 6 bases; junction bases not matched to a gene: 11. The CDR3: CAISESRVLAGVGDTQYF. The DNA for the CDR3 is TGTGCCATCAGTGAGTCCAGGGTACTAGCGGGAGTGGGGGATACGCAGTATTTT.

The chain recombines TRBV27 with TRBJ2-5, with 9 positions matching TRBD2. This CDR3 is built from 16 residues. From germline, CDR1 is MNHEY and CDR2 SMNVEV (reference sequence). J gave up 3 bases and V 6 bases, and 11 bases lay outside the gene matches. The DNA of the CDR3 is TGTGCCAGCAGCCGGATCGGACTAGCGCAAAAAGAGACCCAGTACTTC. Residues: CASSRIGLAQKETQYF.

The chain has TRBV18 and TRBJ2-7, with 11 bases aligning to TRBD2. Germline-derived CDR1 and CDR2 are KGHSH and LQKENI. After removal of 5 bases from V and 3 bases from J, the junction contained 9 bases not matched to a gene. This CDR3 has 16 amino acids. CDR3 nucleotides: TGTGCCAGCTCAACCCTAACTAGCGGGAGAAGCTACGAGCAGTACTTC. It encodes CASSTLTSGRSYEQYF. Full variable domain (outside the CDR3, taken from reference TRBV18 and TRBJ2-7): NAGVMQNPRHLVRRRGQEARLRCSPMKGHSHVYWYRQLPEEGLKFMVYLQKENIIDESGMPKERFSAEFPKEGPSILRIQQVVRGDSAAYFCASSTLTSGRSYEQYFGPGTRLTVT.

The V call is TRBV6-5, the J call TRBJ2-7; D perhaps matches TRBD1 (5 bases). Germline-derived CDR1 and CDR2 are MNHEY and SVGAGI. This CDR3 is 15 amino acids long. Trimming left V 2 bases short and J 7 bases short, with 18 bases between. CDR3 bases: TGTGCCAGCAGTTACACAGGTGAGTCGCGGTGGGAGCAGTACTTC. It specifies CASSYTGESRWEQYF.

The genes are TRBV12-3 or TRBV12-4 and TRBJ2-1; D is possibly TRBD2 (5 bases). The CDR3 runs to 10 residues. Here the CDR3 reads CATRDNEQFF. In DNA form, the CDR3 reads TGTGCAACTAGGGACAATGAGCAGTTCTTC.

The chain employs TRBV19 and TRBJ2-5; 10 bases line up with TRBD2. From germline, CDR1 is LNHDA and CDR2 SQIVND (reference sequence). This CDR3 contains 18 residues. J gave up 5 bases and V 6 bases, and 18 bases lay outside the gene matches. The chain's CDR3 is CASSNYRFPAGGIETQYF. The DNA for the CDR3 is TGTGCCAGTAGCAACTATAGATTCCCAGCGGGAGGGATTGAGACCCAGTACTTC.

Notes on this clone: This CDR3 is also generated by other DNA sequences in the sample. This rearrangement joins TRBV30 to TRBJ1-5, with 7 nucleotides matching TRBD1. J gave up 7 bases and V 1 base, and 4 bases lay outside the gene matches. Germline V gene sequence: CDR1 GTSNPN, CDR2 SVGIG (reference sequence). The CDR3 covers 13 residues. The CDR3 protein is CAWSGQGDQPQHF. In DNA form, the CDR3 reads TGTGCCTGGAGTGGACAGGGAGACCAGCCCCAGCATTTT.

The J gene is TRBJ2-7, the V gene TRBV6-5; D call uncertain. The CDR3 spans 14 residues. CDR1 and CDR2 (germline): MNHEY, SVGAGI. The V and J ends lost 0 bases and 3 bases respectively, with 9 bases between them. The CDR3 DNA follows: TGTGCCAGCAGTTACTCCGTCAGCGTCTACGAGCAGTACTTC. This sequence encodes CASSYSVSVYEQYF.